A single sample is the source of the 28 T cell receptor beta chains below, sequenced in a study of T cells in Graves' hyperthyroidism and ophthalmopathy. TCR beta CDR3 region amplification was performed from RNA transcripts. First-round RT-PCR targeting the TCR CDR3 was performed with the HTBI primer set. TCRdb re-derived calls from the multiplex PCR reads in MiXCR, one entry per CDR3 protein. This sample has 360,000 or so distinct CDR3 sequences, with approximately 20% found just once. The sequenced sample consisted of blood. Source of these receptors: a woman aged 18-35 years with Graves' hyperthyroidism.

This clonotype was detected ten times or more. The chain joins TRBV19 to TRBJ2-7; D is perhaps TRBD2 (7 bases). The CDR3 loop spans 13 amino acids. Trimming removed 3 bases at V and 4 bases at J, with 10 bases between. Germline V gene lookup returns CDR1 LNHDA and CDR2 SQIVND (reference sequence). The CDR3 DNA reads TGTGCCAGTAGTATCGGGGGGCAGTACGAGCAGTACTTC. Translated: CASSIGGQYEQYF.

The chain combines TRBV5-1 with TRBJ2-7; no firm D call. V was cut by 0 bases and J by 2 bases, with 12 bases left in between. Germline-derived CDR1 and CDR2 are SGHRS and YFSETQ. The CDR3 length is 15 residues. CDR3 DNA: TGCGCCAGCAGCTTGGACCCAGATACACCCTACGAGCAGTACTTC. This sequence encodes CASSLDPDTPYEQYF.

This clonotype was picked up many times. DNA for the CDR3: TGTGCCAGCTCACGTAGGTCCGAGCAGTACTTC. It encodes CASSRRSEQYF. The rearrangement links TRBV18 to TRBJ2-7; D unclear. CDR1 KGHSH and CDR2 LQKENI come from the germline V gene. The CDR3 totals 11 residues. V lost 4 bases, J lost 6 bases, and 7 bases lay in between.

There are a few counts of this clonotype. The rearrangement uses TRBV2 and TRBJ2-2; D gene unclear. The germline V gene has CDR1 SNHLY and CDR2 FYNNEI. Deletions cut 8 bases from V and 4 bases from J, with 14 bases between. The CDR3 loop spans 14 amino acids. The CDR3 spells CASCYMGITGELFF. Here the CDR3 DNA reads TGTGCCAGCTGCTATATGGGGATCACCGGGGAGCTGTTTTTT.

This clonotype was recorded many times. The V call is TRBV19, the J call TRBJ2-7, with a tentative D call TRBD1 (5 bases). This CDR3 contains 12 residues. The germline gives CDR1 LNHDA, CDR2 SQIVND (reference sequence). Trimming took 5 bases from V and 3 from J, leaving 8 bases between them. CDR3 loop: CASSAGLYEQYF. CDR3 coding DNA: TGTGCCAGTAGTGCAGGGCTCTACGAGCAGTACTTC.

The sample holds many counts of this clonotype. The gene calls are TRBV6-1 and TRBJ2-6; D unclear. This CDR3 is 12 amino acids long. The ends were cut back, 10 bases at V and 4 bases at J, with 8 bases in the middle. Per the germline V gene, CDR1 is MNHNS and CDR2 is SASEGT. CDR3 region: CATHSGANVLTF. The CDR3 DNA sequence: TGTGCCACCCATTCCGGGGCCAACGTCCTGACTTTC.

The gene calls are TRBV11-1 and TRBJ2-7, with 8 bases fitting TRBD1. V trimming: 5 bases; J trimming: 3 bases; junction bases outside the gene matches: 12. The germline V gene has CDR1 SGHAT and CDR2 FQDESV (reference sequence). This CDR3 has 16 amino acids. CDR3 region: CASSPSTGGVLYEQYF. For the CDR3, the DNA is TGTGCCAGCAGCCCTAGTACAGGGGGAGTCCTCTACGAGCAGTACTTC.

This clonotype was observed many times. This chain joins TRBV4-1 and TRBJ2-7; D is uncertain. Germline V gene data show CDR1 as MGHRA and CDR2 as YSYEKL. Deletions cut 2 bases from V and 3 bases from J, with 17 bases between. The CDR3 contains 16 residues. CDR3 nucleotides: TGCGCCAGCAGCCAACCTACCCGGACCAGGTACTACGAGCAGTACTTC. Residues: CASSQPTRTRYYEQYF.

There are many counts of this clonotype. This chain joins TRBV29-1 and TRBJ2-5; 7 nucleotides agree with TRBD1. The CDR3 length is 13 residues. Germline CDR1 SQVTM, CDR2 ANQGSEA. V shed 4 bases and J 5 bases; nucleotides not matched to a gene: 7. The CDR3 DNA reads as TGCAGCGTTGGTGGAAGGGGGCGCGAGACCCAGTACTTC. It is translated as CSVGGRGRETQYF. Full variable domain (remainder filled in from reference TRBV29-1 and TRBJ2-5): SAVISQKPSRDICQRGTSLTIQCQVDSQVTMMFWYRQQPGQSLTLIATANQGSEATYESGFVIDKFPISRPNLTFSTLTVSNMSPEDSSIYLCSVGGRGRETQYFGPGTRLLVL.

This clonotype was observed a handful of times. The V gene is TRBV12-3 or TRBV12-4, the J gene TRBJ1-1; D is perhaps TRBD1 (5 bases). The V end lost 3 bases, the J end lost 10 bases, and 12 bases lay between the germline ends. This CDR3 comprises 12 residues. The CDR3 coding sequence is TGTGCCAGCAGTTTGGGGGGGGTCTTAGCTTTCTTT. Protein sequence: CASSLGGVLAFF.

This clonotype was observed many times. The chain combines TRBV15 with TRBJ2-2, with D tentatively TRBD1 (6 bases). V lost 1 base and J 2 bases, leaving 11 bases between the germline ends. In germline, CDR1 is LNHNV, CDR2 YYDKDF (reference sequence). CDR3 size: 16 residues. CDR3 in amino acids: CATSRVPGENTGELFF. The CDR3 DNA is TGTGCCACCAGCAGAGTCCCAGGGGAAAACACCGGGGAGCTGTTTTTT.

J is TRBJ2-7 and V is TRBV7-8; 10 nucleotides align to TRBD2. There are 15 residues in the CDR3. V was pared by 7 bases and J by 4 bases, with 10 bases of the junction left unmatched. Germline V gene lookup returns CDR1 SGHVS and CDR2 FQNEAQ. The CDR3 nucleotides read TGTGCCAGCAAACGGAGGAGCGGGGGGGCATACGAGCAGTACTTC. Translating it yields CASKRRSGGAYEQYF.

This clonotype was counted ten times or more. The V call is TRBV7-8, the J call TRBJ1-5; perhaps TRBD1 as D (6 bases). The germline CDR1 and CDR2 sequences are SGHVS and FQNEAQ. The V gene lost 1 base and the J gene lost 4 bases, with 11 bases spanning the gap. CDR3 length: 15 residues. CDR3 amino acids: CASSLGGAGNQPQHF. The DNA of the CDR3 is TGTGCCAGCAGCTTAGGGGGGGCAGGAAATCAGCCCCAGCATTTT.

This clonotype occurred many times. The J gene is TRBJ1-1, the V gene TRBV6-1; D unclear. Germline-derived CDR1 and CDR2 are MNHNS and SASEGT. The CDR3 covers 12 residues. The germline V and J ends were trimmed by 5 bases and 7 bases, with 11 bases remaining between them. CDR3 loop: CASSLGPIEAFF. CDR3 bases: TGTGCCAGCAGTCTCGGACCGATTGAAGCTTTCTTT.

This clonotype was picked up a small number of times. A much larger clonotype is one base distant, so this may be a read error. The gene calls are TRBV6-2 or TRBV6-3 and TRBJ2-2; 7 nucleotides agree with TRBD1. The germline V gene has CDR1 MNHEY and CDR2 SVGEGT. The length of the CDR3 is 12 residues. The DNA for the CDR3 is TGTGCCAGCACCAGGGGGAACGGGGAGCTGTGTTTT. The encoded protein is CASTRGNGELCF.

This clonotype appeared many times. This rearrangement joins TRBV11-2 to TRBJ2-7; 7 bases match TRBD1. This CDR3 contains 14 residues. With 3 bases clipped from V and 5 bases from J, the junction kept 7 bases outside the gene matches. CDR1 is SGHAT, CDR2 FQNNGV, per germline. CDR3 nucleotide sequence: TGTGCCAGCAGCTTCCCTAAGGGGGCCGACGAGCAGTACTTC. Encoded protein: CASSFPKGADEQYF.

This clonotype was seen at least ten times. Here the CDR3 reads CASSQGAGEQFF. The CDR3 coding sequence is TGTGCCAGCAGCCAAGGAGCAGGTGAGCAGTTCTTC. This rearrangement joins TRBV2 to TRBJ2-1; the D is unclear. The CDR3 consists of 12 residues. The V end was cut by 6 bases, the J end by 9 bases, with 12 bases between. Germline CDR1 is SNHLY and CDR2 is FYNNEI.

The chain employs TRBV12-3 or TRBV12-4 and TRBJ1-1; maybe TRBD1 (6 bases). The CDR3 has 15 amino acids. Trimming left V 0 bases short and J 5 bases short, with 13 bases between. Here the CDR3 reads CASSLAPGGLTEAFF. CDR3 nucleotide sequence: TGTGCCAGCAGTTTAGCCCCTGGGGGGCTGACTGAAGCTTTCTTT.

The V gene is TRBV5-4, the J gene TRBJ2-7; TRBD2 might be the D (6 bases). Germline V gives CDR1 SGHNT, CDR2 YYREEE (reference sequence). V lost 3 bases and J 0 bases, leaving 13 bases between the germline ends. The CDR3 contains 15 residues. The chain's CDR3 is CASSSKGLSSYEQYF. The CDR3 bases are TGTGCCAGCAGCTCAAAGGGACTGAGCTCCTACGAGCAGTACTTC.

The chain uses TRBV7-3 and TRBJ1-2; D call uncertain. CDR3 length: 13 residues. Trimming removed 3 bases at V and 3 bases at J, with 8 bases between. Germline CDR1 SGHTA, CDR2 FQGTGA. CDR3 nucleotide sequence: TGTGCCAGCAGCTTTTCAGAATACTATGGCTACACCTTC. This gives the protein CASSFSEYYGYTF.

This clonotype came up many times. V is TRBV6-1 and J is TRBJ2-5; 8 bases map to TRBD1. V lost 6 bases to trimming and J lost 5 bases; unmatched junction nucleotides: 8. Germline V lookup: CDR1 MNHNS, CDR2 SASEGT. The CDR3 is 14 residues long. In DNA form, the CDR3 reads TGTGCCAGCAGCGACCAGACAGGGGACGAGACCCAGTACTTC. It translates to CASSDQTGDETQYF.

This clonotype was picked up many times. The chain is built from TRBV20-1 and TRBJ2-7; tentative D call: TRBD2 (6 bases). The germline CDR1 and CDR2 sequences are DFQATT and SNEGSKA (reference sequence). CDR3 length: 17 residues. V was pared by 0 bases and J by 4 bases, with 22 bases between. CDR3 sequence: CSARDPSAYGGGYEQYF. The CDR3, as DNA: TGCAGTGCTAGAGACCCCAGTGCGTATGGCGGAGGGTACGAGCAGTACTTC.

The chain joins TRBV11-1 to TRBJ2-5, with 7 bases identical to TRBD2. Germline-derived CDR1 and CDR2 are SGHAT and FQDESV (reference sequence). The CDR3 is 15 amino acids. J was trimmed by 3 bases and V by 1 base; bases with no gene match: 5. Written as DNA, the CDR3 is TGTGCCAGCAGCTTAGGGGCCGGGACTAAAGAGACCCAGTACTTC. Translation gives CASSLGAGTKETQYF.

As for this clonotype: It is likely a read error, because the conserved phenylalanine at the end of the CDR3 is missing. This chain links TRBV5-1 with TRBJ2-7; 8 positions match TRBD1. The CDR3 totals 16 residues. The germline V gene encodes CDR1 SGHRS and CDR2 YFSETQ. With 5 bases clipped from V and 3 bases from J, the junction kept 13 bases outside the gene matches. In DNA form, the CDR3 reads TGCGCCAGCAGACGCGACAGGGGCCGGCCTATCTACGAGCAGTACTAC. Encoded protein: CASRRDRGRPIYEQYY.

This clonotype was seen a few times. The chain joins TRBV15 to TRBJ1-5; possibly TRBD1 for D (5 bases). Germline-derived CDR1 and CDR2 are LNHNV and YYDKDF (reference sequence). V was pared by 3 bases and J by 4 bases, with 10 bases between. The CDR3 runs 14 residues. The CDR3 protein is CATSRGLNNQPQHF. Here the CDR3 DNA reads TGTGCCACCAGCAGGGGACTCAATAATCAGCCCCAGCATTTT.

This chain links TRBV12-3 or TRBV12-4 with TRBJ2-7; no firm D call. This CDR3 region has 13 residues. Trimming removed 0 bases from V and 12 bases from J, with 15 bases in between. For the CDR3, the DNA is TGTGCCAGCAGTTTAGCGCGCGTCGAGCGTAGGTACTTC. Protein product: CASSLARVERRYF.

The chain uses TRBV11-1 and TRBJ2-7, with 7 bases matching TRBD1. The junction had 16 bases not matched to a gene; V was cut back by 3 bases and J by 2 bases. Per the germline V gene, CDR1 is SGHAT and CDR2 is FQDESV (reference sequence). The CDR3 is 18 residues long. For the CDR3, the DNA is TGTGCCAGCAGCTTCTCTATCATTGCCGGGACAGCGACCTACGAGCAGTACTTC. Translated: CASSFSIIAGTATYEQYF.

The V call is TRBV3-1, the J call TRBJ1-2, with 7 bases that match TRBD1. V was pared by 4 bases and J by 2 bases, with 10 bases of the junction left unmatched. The CDR3 covers 16 residues. Germline V gene data show CDR1 as LGHDT and CDR2 as YNNKEL (reference sequence). The CDR3 DNA reads as TGTGCCAGCAGCCGGGGAGACAGGGAGTGGAACTATGGCTACACCTTC. It is translated as CASSRGDREWNYGYTF.